These 15 T cell receptor beta chains came from one sample sequenced in a study of T-cell memory formation after mild COVID-19. TCRdb processed the 5' RACE reads anew with MiXCR; each CDR3 protein has one entry. The table shows under 60,000 distinct CDR3 sequences, with 9.3% occurring only once. The sample taken for sequencing was PBMCs or a T cell subset sorted from them (not recorded which). The source of these receptors is an adult woman who had mild COVID-19 (a few samples of this study predate the infection). Cell type and time point are not known.

This chain uses TRBV5-1 with TRBJ1-4; D possibly corresponds to TRBD1 (5 bases). The CDR3 totals 16 residues. V lost 2 bases and J lost 0, with 11 bases in between. Germline-derived CDR1 and CDR2 are SGHRS and YFSETQ. CDR3 coding DNA: TGCGCCAGCAGCTTCAGATCGGGGGCAACTAATGAAAAACTGTTTTTT. This gives the protein CASSFRSGATNEKLFF.

The V call is TRBV10-2, the J call TRBJ2-2; possibly TRBD2 for D (6 bases). The CDR3 runs 20 residues. CDR1 is WSHSY, CDR2 SAAADI, per germline. V shed 0 bases and J shed 2 bases, with 22 bases lying between them. CDR3: CASSESDRRGLAPNTGELFF. CDR3 bases: TGCGCCAGCAGTGAGTCGGATCGCCGTGGGCTAGCGCCCAACACCGGGGAGCTGTTTTTT.

This clonotype was seen ten or more times. V is TRBV20-1 and J is TRBJ1-6, with D possibly matching TRBD1 (6 bases). The germline V and J ends were trimmed by 0 bases and 4 bases, with 10 bases remaining between them. The V gene's germline CDR1 is DFQATT and CDR2 SNEGSKA (reference sequence). The CDR3 runs 15 residues. The CDR3 sequence: CSAREGGAYNSPLHF. The CDR3 DNA follows: TGCAGTGCTAGAGAGGGGGGCGCGTATAATTCACCCCTCCACTTT.

This chain links TRBV4-1 with TRBJ2-7; D gene ambiguous. The CDR3 totals 15 residues. V was trimmed by 1 base and J by 2 bases, leaving 12 bases between them. Germline V CDR1 and CDR2: MGHRA, YSYEKL. The CDR3 DNA follows: TGCGCCAGCAGCCAAGCCTCCAAAGCCCCCTACGAGCAGTACTTC. Amino acids: CASSQASKAPYEQYF.

The genes are TRBV7-2 and TRBJ1-5, with a tentative D call TRBD1 (5 bases). CDR3 length: 16 residues. CDR1 and CDR2 (germline): SGHTA, FQGNSA. Trimming took off 0 bases at V and 3 bases at J, with 12 bases between the two ends. The CDR3 region has the DNA TGTGCCAGCAGCTTAGCAGGGGCCGATATCAATCAGCCCCAGCATTTT. Its protein is CASSLAGADINQPQHF.

The chain employs TRBV7-9 and TRBJ1-1; TRBD1 might be the D (6 bases). V was shortened by 1 base and J by 0 bases, with 18 bases between the two germline ends. Germline lookup yields CDR1 SEHNR and CDR2 FQNEAQ (reference sequence). The CDR3 contains 18 residues. CDR3: CASSLGSLSGEMNTEAFF. The CDR3 region has the DNA TGTGCCAGCAGCTTAGGTTCGTTGTCAGGGGAAATGAACACTGAAGCTTTCTTT.

This chain links TRBV4-2 with TRBJ2-7; possibly TRBD2 for D (6 bases). Between the trimmed V and J ends, which lost 1 base and 0 bases, there was a span of 13 bases. CDR3 length: 16 amino acids. Germline CDR1 LGHNA, CDR2 YNFKEQ. In nucleotides, the CDR3 is TGTGCCAGCAGCCAAGTAGGGACTGCGGGCTCCTACGAGCAGTACTTC. Translating gives CASSQVGTAGSYEQYF.

The table lists this clonotype with many counts. This chain's CDR3 is CASSATVNTEAFF. In DNA form, the CDR3 reads TGCGCCAGCAGCGCGACAGTGAACACTGAAGCTTTCTTT. The chain employs TRBV5-1 and TRBJ1-1; perhaps TRBD1 as D (5 bases). CDR3 length: 13 residues. From germline, CDR1 is SGHRS and CDR2 YFSETQ. Trimming left V 4 bases short and J 0 bases short, with 7 bases between.

This clonotype was counted only a few times. The rearrangement links TRBV7-2 to TRBJ1-2, with 7 positions matching TRBD1. V dropped 3 bases and J dropped 3; count of bases not matched to a gene: 7. Germline lookup yields CDR1 SGHTA and CDR2 FQGNSA. This CDR3 is built from 15 residues. Here the CDR3 DNA reads TGTGCCAGCAGCTTCAGCTTCGGACAGGACTATGGCTACACCTTC. Amino acid sequence: CASSFSFGQDYGYTF.

This chain uses TRBV11-2 with TRBJ1-5; 8 bases fit TRBD1. The germline V gene encodes CDR1 SGHAT and CDR2 FQNNGV. V was pared by 4 bases and J by 6 bases, with 5 bases of the junction left unmatched. This CDR3 spans 14 amino acids. CDR3 nucleotide sequence: TGTGCCAGCAGCTCCCAGGGGGCGGGTCAGCCCCAGCATTTT. Translated, it gives CASSSQGAGQPQHF.

This clonotype was observed a handful of times. V gene TRBV20-1 combines with J gene TRBJ2-7, with D perhaps matching TRBD1 (6 bases). The germline CDR1 and CDR2 sequences are DFQATT and SNEGSKA (reference sequence). V was trimmed by 4 bases and J by 0 bases, leaving 16 bases between them. The CDR3 has 15 residues. Here the CDR3 reads CSATQTGLFSYEQYF. The CDR3 DNA reads as TGCAGTGCTACCCAAACAGGGCTTTTCTCCTACGAGCAGTACTTC.

This clonotype was picked up many times. The CDR3 sequence: CSARVRGALYNEQFF. For the CDR3, the DNA is TGCAGTGCTAGAGTGCGGGGGGCATTATACAATGAGCAGTTCTTC. The rearrangement links TRBV20-1 to TRBJ2-1, with 8 bases fitting TRBD2. Germline V lookup: CDR1 DFQATT, CDR2 SNEGSKA (reference sequence). V shed 1 base, J shed 4 bases, and the junction held 6 bases outside the gene matches. This CDR3 region has 15 residues.

There are a few counts of this clonotype. The CDR3 coding sequence is TGTGCCATCAGTGTCGGGACTAGCGGGTCAGGTGATACGCAGTATTTT. Protein: CAISVGTSGSGDTQYF. The chain has TRBV10-3 and TRBJ2-3, with 12 bases fitting TRBD2. CDR3 length equals 16 residues. After removal of 4 bases from V and 6 bases from J, the junction contained 8 bases not matched to a gene. Germline V gene sequence: CDR1 ENHRY, CDR2 SYGVKD.

This clonotype was found a few times. The rearrangement links TRBV6-1 to TRBJ1-2; the D is unclear. The CDR3 contains 14 residues. Germline V gives CDR1 MNHNS, CDR2 SASEGT. V was cut by 3 bases and J by 7 bases, with 15 bases left in between. CDR3 DNA: TGTGCCAGCAGTGATTACGAACCCGGAGGTGGCTACACCTTC. Protein sequence: CASSDYEPGGGYTF.

The sample holds many counts of this clonotype. J is TRBJ2-7 and V is TRBV20-1, with 7 bases that match TRBD1. V lost 1 base to trimming and J lost 3 bases; unmatched junction nucleotides: 3. CDR1 DFQATT and CDR2 SNEGSKA come from the germline V gene (reference sequence). This CDR3 has 13 amino acids. The CDR3: CSARGTGDYEQYF. The CDR3 DNA follows: TGCAGTGCTAGAGGCACAGGGGACTACGAGCAGTACTTC.